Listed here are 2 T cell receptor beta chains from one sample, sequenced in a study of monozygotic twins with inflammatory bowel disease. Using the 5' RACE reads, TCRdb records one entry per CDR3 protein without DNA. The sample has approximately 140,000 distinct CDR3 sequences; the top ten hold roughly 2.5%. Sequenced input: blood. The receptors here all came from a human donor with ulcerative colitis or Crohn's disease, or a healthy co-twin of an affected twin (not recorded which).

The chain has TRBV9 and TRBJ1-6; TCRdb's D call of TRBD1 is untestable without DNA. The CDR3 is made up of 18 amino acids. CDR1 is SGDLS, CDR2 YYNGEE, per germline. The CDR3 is CASSSRQGGVGYNSPLHF.

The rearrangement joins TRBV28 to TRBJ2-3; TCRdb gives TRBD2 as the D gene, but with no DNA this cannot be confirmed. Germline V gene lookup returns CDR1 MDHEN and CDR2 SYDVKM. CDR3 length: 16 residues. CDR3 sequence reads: CASRAPAGGNTDTQYF.